This T cell receptor beta chain was sequenced in a study of T-cell memory formation after mild COVID-19. The V end was cut by 1 base, the J end by 0 bases, with 5 bases between. Germline V gene data show CDR1 as LGHNA and CDR2 as YSLEER. The CDR3 totals 14 residues. Study-wide results and caveats: In pre-infection memory, a portion of responding clones appeared, which suggested that cross-reactive memory joined. Later expanders leaned toward CD4+, whereas clones contracting from day 15 to 85 were balanced CD4/CD8.

Each CDR3 protein is one row after TCRdb ran MiXCR on the 5' RACE reads. Of more than 250,000 distinct CDR3 sequences listed, 15% to 20% were seen once; the top ten hold around 23%. This clonotype showed up just a few times. Its target is not known. The rearrangement joins TRBV4-3 to TRBJ2-3; D gene ambiguous. This TCR was sampled from a man younger than 35 who had mild COVID-19 (a few samples of this study predate the infection). Cell type and time point are not known. The sample consisted of PBMCs or a T cell subset sorted from them (not recorded which). Here the CDR3 reads CASSQVRSTDTQYF. CDR3 in DNA: TGCGCCAGCAGCCAAGTGCGGAGCACAGATACGCAGTATTTT.